Presented here are 11 T cell receptor beta chains from one specimen sequenced in a study of blood T cell repertoires in COVID-19. Generated by immunoSEQ multiplex PCR, the TCRdb table keeps only in-frame clones and is missing some. The sample includes nearly 350,000 clones, roughly 90% of them seen just once. The sample comprised PBMCs or T cells enriched from blood (not recorded which). The receptors here all came from a woman aged 30 to 39 who had recovered from COVID-19.

The table lists this clone with a few counts. This rearrangement joins TRBV24-1 to TRBJ2-2; D perhaps matches TRBD2 (5 bases). The CDR3 is made up of 15 amino acids. Germline values: CDR1 KGHDR, CDR2 SFDVKD. V was clipped by 3 bases and J by 2 bases, with 9 bases between them. CDR3 in DNA: TGTGCCACCAGTGATCCGGGATCTAACACCGGGGAGCTGTTTTTT. Protein sequence: CATSDPGSNTGELFF.

This chain joins TRBV2 and TRBJ1-4, with 7 positions matching TRBD1. Germline-derived CDR1 and CDR2 are SNHLY and FYNNEI. Trimming at V came to 7 bases and at J to 2 bases, leaving 4 bases not matched to a gene. This CDR3 comprises 14 residues. The CDR3 is CASTGTATNEKLFF. The CDR3 nucleotides are TGTGCCAGCACAGGGACAGCTACTAATGAAAAACTGTTTTTT.

The chain couples TRBV5-4 to TRBJ2-1; TRBD2 matches at 13 bases. Trimming took 4 bases from V and 8 from J; bases not matched to a gene: 9. Germline V CDR1 and CDR2: SGHNT, YYREEE (reference sequence). The CDR3 has 16 amino acids. CDR3 sequence reads: CASSRGLAGAWDEQFF. DNA for the CDR3: TGTGCCAGCAGCCGCGGACTAGCGGGGGCATGGGATGAGCAGTTCTTC.

This clone was observed a few times. The chain couples TRBV2 to TRBJ2-7; 7 positions match TRBD1. V gave up 10 bases and J gave up 1 base; unmatched junction bases: 10. The germline V gene has CDR1 SNHLY and CDR2 FYNNEI. The length of the CDR3 is 14 residues. The CDR3, as DNA: TGTGCCACAAGAACCGGGACAGTTTCCTACGAGCAGTACTTC. The encoded protein is CATRTGTVSYEQYF. Variable domain in full (rest from reference TRBV2 and TRBJ2-7): EPEVTQTPSHQVTQMGQEVILRCVPISNHLYFYWYRQILGQKVEFLVSFYNNEISEKSEIFDDQFSVERPDGSNFTLKIRSTKLEDSAMYFCATRTGTVSYEQYFGPGTRLTVT.

This clone showed up just once. This chain connects TRBV10-3 to TRBJ2-3; 12 positions match TRBD2. Germline V gives CDR1 ENHRY, CDR2 SYGVKD. The ends lost 10 bases at V and 5 bases at J; junction bases unmatched: 4. This CDR3 is built from 13 residues. The chain's CDR3 is CATQLAGGDTQYF. The CDR3 nucleotides are TGTGCCACTCAACTAGCGGGGGGAGATACGCAGTATTTT.

The rearrangement joins TRBV27 to TRBJ2-3; D gene uncertain. CDR3 length: 15 amino acids. V lost 3 bases to trimming and J lost 0 bases, with 10 bases between them. Germline loops: CDR1 MNHEY, CDR2 SMNVEV (reference sequence). The CDR3 region is CASSFYSRSTDTQYF. The CDR3 coding sequence is TGTGCCAGCAGTTTTTACTCGCGAAGCACAGATACGCAGTATTTT.

CDR3 sequence reads: CASSKRSGTASFDTEAFF. CDR3 nucleotide sequence: TGTGCCAGCAGCAAAAGGTCCGGGACAGCATCTTTCGACACTGAAGCTTTCTTT. The chain couples TRBV21-1 to TRBJ1-1; the DNA was not compared with TRBD1, the D call given in the table. TRBV21-1 is flagged as a pseudogene. The CDR3 sequence is 18 residues long.

This chain links TRBV28 with TRBJ2-7; 8 nucleotides match TRBD1. V lost 2 bases to trimming and J lost 6 bases; unmatched junction nucleotides: 3. The CDR3 length is 13 residues. Germline CDR1 MDHEN, CDR2 SYDVKM. In DNA form, the CDR3 reads TGTGCCAGCAGTTTACAGGGGGCTCGCGAGCAGTACTTC. It specifies CASSLQGAREQYF.

The rearrangement joins TRBV19 to TRBJ1-1; TRBD1 is a possible D gene (5 bases). Deletions cut 3 bases from V and 4 bases from J, with 18 bases between. This CDR3 region has 16 residues. Germline CDR1 is LNHDA and CDR2 is SQIVND (reference sequence). The CDR3 DNA reads TGTGCCAGTAGTATTGAAGCGGCAGGGAGGGGCACTGAAGCTTTCTTT. It encodes CASSIEAAGRGTEAFF.

This chain joins TRBV7-2 and TRBJ2-7; 11 bases are shared with TRBD2. The CDR3 sequence is 16 residues long. Germline CDR1 reads SGHTA; CDR2 reads FQGNSA. After removal of 4 bases from V and 1 base from J, the junction contained 6 bases not matched to a gene. The CDR3 loop is CASSSSRLAGSYEQYF. In DNA, the CDR3 is TGTGCCAGCAGCTCCTCCAGACTAGCGGGGTCCTACGAGCAGTACTTC.

Worth noting for this clone: The same CDR3 arises from other DNA sequences in this sample as well. The V and J genes are TRBV5-6 and TRBJ2-7; 12 nucleotides agree with TRBD1. The ends lost 5 bases at V and 4 bases at J; junction bases unmatched: 1. There are 13 residues in the CDR3. CDR1 and CDR2 (germline): SGHDT, YYEEEE. DNA for the CDR3: TGTGCCAGCAGGGGACAGGGGGCTTACGAGCAGTACTTC. Residues: CASRGQGAYEQYF.